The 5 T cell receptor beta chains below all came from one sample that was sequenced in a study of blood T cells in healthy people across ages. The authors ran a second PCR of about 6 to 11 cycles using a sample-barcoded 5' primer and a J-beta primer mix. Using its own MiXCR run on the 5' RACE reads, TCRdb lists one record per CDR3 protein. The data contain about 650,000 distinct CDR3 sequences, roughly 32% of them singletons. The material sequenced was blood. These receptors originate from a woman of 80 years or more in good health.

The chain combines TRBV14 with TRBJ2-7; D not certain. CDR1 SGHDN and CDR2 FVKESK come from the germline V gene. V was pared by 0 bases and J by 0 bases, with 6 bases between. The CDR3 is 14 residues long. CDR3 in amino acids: CASSQDHSSYEQYF. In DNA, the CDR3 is TGTGCCAGCAGCCAAGATCACAGCTCCTACGAGCAGTACTTC.

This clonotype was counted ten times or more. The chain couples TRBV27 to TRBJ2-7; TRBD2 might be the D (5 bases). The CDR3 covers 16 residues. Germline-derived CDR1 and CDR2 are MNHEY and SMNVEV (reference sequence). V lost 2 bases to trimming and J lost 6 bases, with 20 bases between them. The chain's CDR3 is CASSLVSGRSLGEQYF. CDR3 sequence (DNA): TGTGCCAGCAGTTTAGTCTCGGGAAGGTCTCTTGGCGAGCAGTACTTC.

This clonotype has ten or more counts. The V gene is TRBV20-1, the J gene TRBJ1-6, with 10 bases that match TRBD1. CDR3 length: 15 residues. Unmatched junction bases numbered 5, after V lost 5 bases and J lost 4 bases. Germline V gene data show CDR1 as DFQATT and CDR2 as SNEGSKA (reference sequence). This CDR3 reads CSASGTGAYNSPLHF. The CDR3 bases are TGCAGTGCTTCGGGGACAGGGGCATATAATTCACCCCTCCACTTT.

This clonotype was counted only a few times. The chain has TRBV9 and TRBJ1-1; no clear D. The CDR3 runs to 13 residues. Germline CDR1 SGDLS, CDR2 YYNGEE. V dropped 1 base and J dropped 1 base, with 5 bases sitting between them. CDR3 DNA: TGTGCCAGCAGCGTATCCCCGAACACTGAAGCTTTCTTT. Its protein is CASSVSPNTEAFF.

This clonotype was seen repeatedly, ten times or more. CDR3 region: CASREHGTVSFGYTF. The CDR3 bases are TGTGCCAGCAGGGAACACGGGACAGTTTCGTTTGGCTACACCTTC. The V gene is TRBV6-1, the J gene TRBJ1-2, with 7 bases fitting TRBD1. With 6 bases clipped from V and 7 bases from J, the junction kept 14 bases outside the gene matches. Germline CDR1 is MNHNS and CDR2 is SASEGT. This CDR3 has 15 amino acids.